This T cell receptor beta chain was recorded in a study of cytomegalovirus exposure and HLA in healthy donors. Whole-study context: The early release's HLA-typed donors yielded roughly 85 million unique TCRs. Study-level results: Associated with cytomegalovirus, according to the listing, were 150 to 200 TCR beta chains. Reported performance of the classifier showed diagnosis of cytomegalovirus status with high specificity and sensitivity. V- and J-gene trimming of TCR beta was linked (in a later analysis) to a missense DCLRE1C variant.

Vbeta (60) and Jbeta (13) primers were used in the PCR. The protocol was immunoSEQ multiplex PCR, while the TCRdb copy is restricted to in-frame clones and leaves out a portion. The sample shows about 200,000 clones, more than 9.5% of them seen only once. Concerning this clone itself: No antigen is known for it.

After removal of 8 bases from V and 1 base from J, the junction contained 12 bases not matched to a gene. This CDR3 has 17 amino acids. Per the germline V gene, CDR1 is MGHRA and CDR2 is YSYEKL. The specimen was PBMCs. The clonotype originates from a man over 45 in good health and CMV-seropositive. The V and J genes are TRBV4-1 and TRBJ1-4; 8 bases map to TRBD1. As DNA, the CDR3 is TGCGCCAGCCGTCAAATAGACAGGGGAGGAACTAATGAAAAACTGTTTTTT. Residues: CASRQIDRGGTNEKLFF.